The 30 T cell receptor beta chains below all came from one sample that was sequenced in a study of shared clonotypes between healthy human individuals. Profiled with immunoSEQ multiplex PCR; TCRdb holds only in-frame clones, not every one. This repertoire shows millions of clones, 80% to 95% found once; its top ten account for about 0.41%. Material: naive CD4+ T cells from PBMCs. Documented subset: CD45RA+ positively selected. These receptors all stem from a man aged 18 to 30 in good health. Some clones in this sample may be carry-over from other donors' samples.

The gene calls are TRBV28 and TRBJ1-2; D might be TRBD1 (5 bases). The V gene's germline CDR1 is MDHEN and CDR2 SYDVKM. Trimming shortened V by 3 bases and J by 7 bases, and 12 bases separated the two germline ends. This CDR3 has 13 amino acids. The DNA for the CDR3 is TGTGCCAGCAGTTTTCGGCAGGGTCTTGGCTACACCTTC. It encodes CASSFRQGLGYTF.

The chain links TRBV19 to TRBJ1-1; TRBD1 agrees at 7 bases. Per germline, CDR1 LNHDA and CDR2 SQIVND (reference sequence). This CDR3 is built from 14 residues. V lost 7 bases and J lost 1; bases outside the gene matches: 6. Here the CDR3 DNA reads TGTGCCAGTACCCTAGGGGACAGGAACACTGAAGCTTTCTTT. It is translated as CASTLGDRNTEAFF.

V gene TRBV7-2 combines with J gene TRBJ2-5, with D uncertain. Trimming took 1 base from V and 7 from J, leaving 10 bases between them. CDR1 SGHTA and CDR2 FQGNSA come from the germline V gene. The CDR3 has 13 residues. CDR3: CASSLGGPWTQYF. CDR3 DNA sequence: TGTGCCAGCAGCTTAGGCGGCCCTTGGACCCAGTACTTC.

V and J are TRBV5-1 and TRBJ1-3; D call uncertain. Looked up from germline, CDR1 is SGHRS and CDR2 is YFSETQ. The CDR3 length is 16 residues. The V end was cut by 0 bases, the J end by 3 bases, with 13 bases between. CDR3 sequence: CASSLEARVSGNTIYF. CDR3 nucleotide sequence: TGCGCCAGCAGCTTGGAGGCTAGGGTTAGTGGAAACACCATATATTTT.

The gene calls are TRBV6-5 and TRBJ2-7; a possible D gene is TRBD1 (5 bases). Per germline, CDR1 MNHEY and CDR2 SVGAGI. V was shortened by 6 bases and J by 0 bases, with 12 bases between the two germline ends. The CDR3 loop spans 14 amino acids. Here the CDR3 reads CASSRRQPSYEQYF. As DNA, the CDR3 is TGTGCCAGCAGCCGCAGACAGCCCTCCTACGAGCAGTACTTC.

A single count supports this clone. The chain joins TRBV30 to TRBJ2-7; TRBD2 aligns across 10 bases. Germline V gives CDR1 GTSNPN, CDR2 SVGIG (reference sequence). Trimming took 2 bases from V and 3 from J; bases not matched to a gene: 4. The CDR3 spans 14 residues. DNA for the CDR3: TGTGCCTGGAGTCTGACTAGCGGGTACTACGAGCAGTACTTC. Its translation: CAWSLTSGYYEQYF.

The J gene is TRBJ2-7, the V gene TRBV7-8; a weak D match, TRBD2 (6 bases). Trimming removed 7 bases at V and 1 base at J, with 14 bases between. Per germline, CDR1 SGHVS and CDR2 FQNEAQ. This CDR3 region has 14 residues. Here the CDR3 DNA reads TGTGCCAGCACCCATAGCGGAGCATCCTACGAGCAGTACTTC. It yields the protein CASTHSGASYEQYF.

V is TRBV7-3 and J is TRBJ2-1; 13 bases match TRBD2. Germline V gene sequence: CDR1 SGHTA, CDR2 FQGTGA. The CDR3 length is 15 residues. V was pared by 4 bases and J by 6 bases, with 3 bases of the junction left unmatched. The CDR3 DNA sequence: TGTGCCAGCAGCTCTGGACTAGCGGGGGTCAATGAGCAGTTCTTC. Encoded protein: CASSSGLAGVNEQFF.

V is TRBV2 and J is TRBJ2-7; D is ambiguous. This CDR3 spans 15 amino acids. Germline loops: CDR1 SNHLY, CDR2 FYNNEI. The V gene lost 7 bases and the J gene lost 5 bases, with 21 bases spanning the gap. This chain's CDR3 is CASTGMGVRRDEQYF. DNA of the CDR3: TGTGCCAGCACTGGAATGGGCGTGAGACGGGACGAGCAGTACTTC.

The rearrangement uses TRBV5-5 and TRBJ1-1; possible D gene TRBD1, 6 bases. The CDR3 is 16 amino acids. Deletions cut 4 bases from V and 2 bases from J, with 18 bases between. Germline V gene data show CDR1 as SGHKS and CDR2 as YYEKEE (reference sequence). CDR3 DNA sequence: TGTGCCAGCAGCGAACATCCCGGACAGCCTAACACTGAAGCTTTCTTT. It is translated as CASSEHPGQPNTEAFF.

The chain has TRBV5-8 and TRBJ1-5; TRBD1 aligns across 7 bases. The J segment lost 3 bases and the V segment lost 4 bases, leaving 4 bases of the junction unmatched. This CDR3 contains 14 residues. The V gene's germline CDR1 is SGHTS and CDR2 YDEGEE. This CDR3 reads CASSHDRANQPQHF. CDR3 in DNA: TGTGCCAGCAGCCACGACAGGGCCAATCAGCCCCAGCATTTT.

The chain joins TRBV5-6 to TRBJ1-2; no firm D call. The CDR3 is made up of 16 amino acids. Germline lookup yields CDR1 SGHDT and CDR2 YYEEEE. V gave up 2 bases and J gave up 2 bases, with 16 bases separating them. The CDR3 spells CASSFRSGNLNYGYTF. Written as DNA, the CDR3 is TGTGCCAGCAGCTTTCGTTCCGGAAACTTAAACTATGGCTACACCTTC.

The chain has TRBV4-1 and TRBJ2-3; D is ambiguous. Looked up from germline, CDR1 is MGHRA and CDR2 is YSYEKL. Trimming pared 2 bases from V and 4 bases from J, leaving 7 bases between. CDR3 length equals 13 residues. The DNA of the CDR3 is TGCGCCAGCAGCCAAATAGTGCCAGATACGCAGTATTTT. This encodes CASSQIVPDTQYF.

Only one count was recorded for this clone. This rearrangement joins TRBV29-1 to TRBJ2-3; D uncertain. Germline loops: CDR1 SQVTM, CDR2 ANQGSEA. The CDR3 loop spans 15 amino acids. V lost 7 bases, J lost 2 bases, and 19 bases lay in between. CDR3: CSGLPFGGTTDTQYF. CDR3 DNA: TGCAGCGGCCTTCCTTTTGGCGGAACCACAGATACGCAGTATTTT.

The rearrangement uses TRBV9 and TRBJ1-4, with D maybe TRBD1 (5 bases). The CDR3 consists of 15 residues. Germline V CDR1 and CDR2: SGDLS, YYNGEE. Trimming took off 0 bases at V and 8 bases at J, with 14 bases between the two ends. CDR3 in DNA: TGTGCCAGCAGCGTAGCTGATGGGGGTTGGGAAAAACTGTTTTTT. Translated: CASSVADGGWEKLFF.

A remark on this clone: The same CDR3 can be traced to other DNA sequences in this sample. The chain uses TRBV9 and TRBJ1-1, with TRBD1 identical over 7 bases. The trim removed 4 bases at V and 1 base at J, leaving 4 bases unmatched. Germline-derived CDR1 and CDR2 are SGDLS and YYNGEE. The length of the CDR3 is 14 residues. The CDR3 loop is CASSQTGSNTEAFF. In DNA form, the CDR3 reads TGTGCCAGCAGCCAGACAGGGTCGAACACTGAAGCTTTCTTT.

This clone was found once. The rearrangement joins TRBV10-3 to TRBJ1-2; no clear D. CDR1 and CDR2 (germline): ENHRY, SYGVKD. The CDR3 consists of 13 residues. Trimming took off 4 bases at V and 2 bases at J, with 8 bases between the two ends. The CDR3 DNA is TGTGCCATCAGTGGGAGCTTAAACTATGGCTACACCTTC. Its protein product is CAISGSLNYGYTF.

The chain links TRBV9 to TRBJ2-7, with 9 positions matching TRBD2. J was trimmed by 6 bases and V by 0 bases; bases with no gene match: 7. Germline CDR1 is SGDLS and CDR2 is YYNGEE. CDR3 length: 15 amino acids. For the CDR3, the DNA is TGTGCCAGCAGCGTAGAAATAGCGGGAGACTCCGAGCAGTACTTC. It encodes CASSVEIAGDSEQYF.

The chain couples TRBV27 to TRBJ2-1; TRBD1 agrees at 10 bases. The CDR3 spans 15 residues. With 7 bases clipped from V and 7 bases from J, the junction kept 10 bases outside the gene matches. Per the germline V gene, CDR1 is MNHEY and CDR2 is SMNVEV (reference sequence). In nucleotides, the CDR3 is TGTGCCAGCACGCGAATGGGACAGGGGCCTAATGAGCAGTTCTTC. This gives the protein CASTRMGQGPNEQFF.

The chain couples TRBV4-2 to TRBJ2-3, with D possibly TRBD2 on 6 matching bases. This CDR3 has 14 amino acids. Germline V gives CDR1 LGHNA, CDR2 YNFKEQ. Trimming took 0 bases from V and 2 from J, leaving 6 bases between them. In nucleotides, the CDR3 is TGTGCCAGCAGCCAAGAGCGGGACACAGATACGCAGTATTTT. It yields the protein CASSQERDTDTQYF.

The V call is TRBV5-6, the J call TRBJ2-7; perhaps TRBD1 as D (6 bases). The CDR3 loop spans 13 amino acids. The germline V gene encodes CDR1 SGHDT and CDR2 YYEEEE. Trimming pared 4 bases from V and 12 bases from J, leaving 20 bases between. The CDR3 region has the DNA TGTGCCAGCAGCACGCAGGGGTTGGGTTTTGGGTACTTC. Protein sequence: CASSTQGLGFGYF.

The genes are TRBV28 and TRBJ1-5; TRBD1 is a possible D gene (5 bases). The CDR3 is made up of 16 amino acids. Germline CDR1 is MDHEN and CDR2 is SYDVKM. With 3 bases removed from V and 2 bases from J, the gap between germline ends came to 14 bases. DNA of the CDR3: TGTGCCAGCAGTTTTCCCCCACCGGGGGGCAATCAGCCCCAGCATTTT. Translating it yields CASSFPPPGGNQPQHF.

This sequence joins TRBV6-6 and TRBJ2-1; D perhaps matches TRBD2 (5 bases). Germline CDR1 reads MNHNY; CDR2 reads SVGAGI (reference sequence). This CDR3 region has 14 residues. Trimming shortened V by 6 bases and J by 0 bases, and 9 bases separated the two germline ends. The chain's CDR3 is CASRASGSYNEQFF. In DNA, the CDR3 is TGTGCCAGCAGAGCAAGCGGCTCCTACAATGAGCAGTTCTTC.

The gene calls are TRBV7-3 and TRBJ1-1; 7 bases agree with TRBD1. The CDR3 covers 15 residues. The V and J ends lost 2 bases and 5 bases, in that order; junction bases with no gene match: 8. Per the germline V gene, CDR1 is SGHTA and CDR2 is FQGTGA. Here the CDR3 DNA reads TGTGCCAGCAGCTTATTTCCAGGGGGTCGGACTGAAGCTTTCTTT. Translating gives CASSLFPGGRTEAFF.

The V call is TRBV6-5, the J call TRBJ1-2; a possible D gene is TRBD1 (5 bases). The CDR3 covers 13 residues. V gave up 2 bases and J gave up 4 bases, with 8 bases separating them. The germline gives CDR1 MNHEY, CDR2 SVGAGI. CDR3 amino acids: CASSYLGVYGYTF. In DNA, the CDR3 is TGTGCCAGCAGTTACCTGGGGGTCTATGGCTACACCTTC.

The chain links TRBV6-1 to TRBJ1-5; unclear D gene. Trimming removed 5 bases from V and 6 bases from J, with 14 bases in between. This CDR3 contains 14 residues. Germline values: CDR1 MNHNS, CDR2 SASEGT. In nucleotides, the CDR3 is TGTGCCAGCAGTCCCCCGGGGTTGGGTCAGCCCCAGCATTTT. Its protein is CASSPPGLGQPQHF.

This clone appeared once. This CDR3 is CASSLWVGTSGQETQYF. CDR3 DNA: TGTGCCAGCAGTTTATGGGTGGGAACTAGCGGCCAAGAGACCCAGTACTTC. The chain recombines TRBV28 with TRBJ2-5, with 8 bases lining up with TRBD2. The CDR3 sequence is 17 residues long. The germline V gene encodes CDR1 MDHEN and CDR2 SYDVKM. J gave up 1 base and V 0 bases, and 7 bases lay outside the gene matches.

Regarding this clone: Other nucleotide sequences from this sample produce the same CDR3. The chain employs TRBV18 and TRBJ2-1; D gene uncertain. V dropped 0 bases and J dropped 1 base, with 10 bases sitting between them. The CDR3 length is 16 residues. The germline V gene has CDR1 KGHSH and CDR2 LQKENI. CDR3 protein: CASSPPSGGSYNEQFF. The CDR3 DNA reads as TGTGCCAGCTCACCACCGTCGGGTGGGTCCTACAATGAGCAGTTCTTC.

J is TRBJ2-5 and V is TRBV18, with 7 bases matching TRBD1. CDR3 length equals 14 residues. The germline CDR1 and CDR2 sequences are KGHSH and LQKENI. The ends lost 0 bases at V and 3 bases at J; junction bases unmatched: 1. CDR3 sequence: CASSPPQGEETQYF. The CDR3 DNA is TGTGCCAGCTCACCACCGCAGGGGGAAGAGACCCAGTACTTC.

J is TRBJ1-5 and V is TRBV28; 7 nucleotides align to TRBD1. J gave up 3 bases and V 6 bases, and 8 bases lay outside the gene matches. The length of the CDR3 is 15 residues. Looked up from germline, CDR1 is MDHEN and CDR2 is SYDVKM. The CDR3 protein is CASRQQTGPNQPQHF. In DNA, the CDR3 is TGTGCCAGCAGACAGCAGACAGGGCCCAATCAGCCCCAGCATTTT.